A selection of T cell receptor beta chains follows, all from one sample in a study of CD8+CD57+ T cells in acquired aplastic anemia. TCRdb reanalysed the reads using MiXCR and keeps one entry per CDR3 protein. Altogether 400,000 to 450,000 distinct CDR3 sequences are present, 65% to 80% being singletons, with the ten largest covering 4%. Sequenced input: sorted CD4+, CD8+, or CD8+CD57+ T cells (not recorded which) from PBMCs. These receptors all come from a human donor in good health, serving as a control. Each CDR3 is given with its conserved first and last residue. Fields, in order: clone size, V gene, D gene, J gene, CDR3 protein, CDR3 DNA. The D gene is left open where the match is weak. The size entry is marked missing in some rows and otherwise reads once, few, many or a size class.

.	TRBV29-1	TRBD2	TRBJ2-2	CSAREAGGELFF	TGCAGCGCTCGGGAGGCGGGCGGGGAGCTGTTTTTT
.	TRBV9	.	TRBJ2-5	CASSVDEACGYTSQYF	TGTGCCAGCAGCGTAGACGAGGCGTGTGGCTACACCTCCCAGTACTTC
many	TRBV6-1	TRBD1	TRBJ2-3	CASSVTGLKTDTQYF	TGTGCCAGCAGTGTGACAGGGCTAAAGACAGATACGCAGTATTTT
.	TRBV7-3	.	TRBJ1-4	CASRPVSADEQFF	TGTGCCAGCAGGCCAGTTAGCGCAGACGAGCAGTTTTTT
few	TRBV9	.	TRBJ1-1	CASSVAGREAFF	TGTGCCAGCAGCGTAGCTGGCAGAGAAGCTTTCTTT
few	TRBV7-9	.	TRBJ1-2	CASSFGGENGGYTF	TGTGCCAGCAGCTTCGGGGGCGAGAACGGCGGCTACACCTTC
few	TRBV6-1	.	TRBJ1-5	CASSYSNRGTQPQHF	TGTGCCAGCAGTTACTCAAACCGGGGAACTCAGCCCCAGCATTTT
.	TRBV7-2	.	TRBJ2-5	CASSIPTQGRAHSYF	TGTGCCAGCAGCATCCCCACTCAGGGCAGGGCTCATTCATACTTC
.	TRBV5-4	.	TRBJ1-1	CASSLASEAFF	TGTGCCAGCAGCTTGGCGAGTGAAGCTTTCTTT
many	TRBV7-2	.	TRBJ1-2	CASSRARFLSYGYTF	TGTGCCAGCAGCCGTGCCCGATTTTTGAGCTATGGCTACACCTTC
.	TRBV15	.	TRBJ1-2	CATSRDYGGGYTF	TGTGCCACCAGCAGAGATTACGGGGGCGGCTACACCTTC
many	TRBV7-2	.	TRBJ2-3	CASTEGGTQYF	TGTGCCAGCACAGAGGGCGGTACGCAGTATTTT
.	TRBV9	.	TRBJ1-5	CASSDSKGGVRNQPQHF	TGTGCCAGCAGTGACTCTAAGGGAGGGGTAAGGAATCAGCCCCAGCATTTT
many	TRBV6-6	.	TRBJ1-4	CASSRNSRDNENEKLFF	TGTGCCAGCAGCAGAAACTCTAGGGACAACGAAAATGAAAAACTGTTTTTT
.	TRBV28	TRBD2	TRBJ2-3	CASSFRLAGVLGTDTQYF	TGTGCCAGCAGTTTCCGTTTAGCGGGGGTCTTGGGGACAGATACGCAGTATTTT
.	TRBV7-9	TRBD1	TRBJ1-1	CASSSVGTGNTEAFF	TGTGCCAGCAGCTCCGTCGGGACAGGGAACACTGAAGCTTTCTTT
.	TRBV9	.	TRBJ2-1	CASSVEGGQTYNEQSF	TGTGCCAGCAGCGTAGAGGGGGGACAGACCTACAATGAGCAGTCCTTC
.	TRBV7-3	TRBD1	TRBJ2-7	CATSRESGGSVPLEQYF	TGTGCCACCAGCAGAGAGTCAGGGGGATCGGTACCCCTCGAGCAGTACTTC
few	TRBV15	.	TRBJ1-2	CATSREIRKPGYTF	TGTGCCACCAGCAGAGAAATAAGAAAGCCTGGCTACACCTTC
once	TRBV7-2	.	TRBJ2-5	CASSLEGRRETQYF	TGTGCCAGCAGCTTAGAGGGAAGACGAGAGACCCAGTACTTC
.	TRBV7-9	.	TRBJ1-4	CATSRGGEDNENLFF	TGTGCCACCAGCAGAGGGGGGGAAGATAATGAAAACCTGTTTTTT
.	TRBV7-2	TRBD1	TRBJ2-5	CASSLTGQGQETQYF	TGTGCCAGCAGCTTAACAGGACAGGGGCAAGAGACCCAGTACTTC